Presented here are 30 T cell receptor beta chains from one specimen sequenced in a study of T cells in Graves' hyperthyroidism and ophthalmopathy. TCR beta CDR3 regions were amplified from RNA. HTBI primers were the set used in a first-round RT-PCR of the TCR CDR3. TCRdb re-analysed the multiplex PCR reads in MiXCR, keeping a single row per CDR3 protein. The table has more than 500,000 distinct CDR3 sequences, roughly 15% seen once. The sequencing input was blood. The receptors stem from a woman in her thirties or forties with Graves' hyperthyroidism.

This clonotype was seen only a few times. DNA for the CDR3: TGTGCCAGCAGTAATGCAGGACAAGAGACCCAGTACTTC. It encodes CASSNAGQETQYF. The chain has TRBV6-1 and TRBJ2-5, with D hard to call. Germline V lookup: CDR1 MNHNS, CDR2 SASEGT. Trimming took 5 bases from V and 2 from J, leaving 9 bases between them. The CDR3 is made up of 13 amino acids.

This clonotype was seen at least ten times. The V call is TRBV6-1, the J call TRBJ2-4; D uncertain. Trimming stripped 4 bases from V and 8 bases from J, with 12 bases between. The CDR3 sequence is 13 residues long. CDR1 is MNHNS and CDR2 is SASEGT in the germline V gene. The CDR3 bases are TGTGCCAGCAGTGTACTCCCAGGAGACATTCAGTACTTC. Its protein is CASSVLPGDIQYF.

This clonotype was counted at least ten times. In DNA form, the CDR3 reads TGTGCCAGCAGTTCAACTAGCGGACCCACAGATACGCAGTATTTT. Its translation: CASSSTSGPTDTQYF. The rearrangement uses TRBV27 and TRBJ2-3, with TRBD2 identical over 8 bases. The germline CDR1 and CDR2 sequences are MNHEY and SMNVEV (reference sequence). This CDR3 spans 15 amino acids. V lost 4 bases to trimming and J lost 2 bases; unmatched junction nucleotides: 5.

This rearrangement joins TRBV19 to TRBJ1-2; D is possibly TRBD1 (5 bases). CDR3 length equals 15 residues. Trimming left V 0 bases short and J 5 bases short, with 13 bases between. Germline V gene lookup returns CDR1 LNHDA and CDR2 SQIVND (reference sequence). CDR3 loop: CASSIDPDTRYGYTF. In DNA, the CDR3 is TGTGCCAGTAGTATAGATCCGGACACTCGGTATGGCTACACCTTC.

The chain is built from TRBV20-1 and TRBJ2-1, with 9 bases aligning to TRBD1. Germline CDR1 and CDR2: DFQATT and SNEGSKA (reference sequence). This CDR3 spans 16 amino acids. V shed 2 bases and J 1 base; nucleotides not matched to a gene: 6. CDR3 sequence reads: CSARPQDRGSYNEQFF. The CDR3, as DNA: TGCAGTGCTAGACCCCAGGACAGGGGTTCCTACAATGAGCAGTTCTTC.

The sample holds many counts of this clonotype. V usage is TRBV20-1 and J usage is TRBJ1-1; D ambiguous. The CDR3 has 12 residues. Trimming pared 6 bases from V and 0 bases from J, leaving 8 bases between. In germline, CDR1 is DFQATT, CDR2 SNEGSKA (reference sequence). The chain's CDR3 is CSARSLNTEAFF. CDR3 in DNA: TGCAGTGCCAGGAGCCTGAACACTGAAGCTTTCTTT.

CDR3 sequence reads: CAWGTGAPGELFF. The CDR3 bases are TGTGCCTGGGGGACAGGGGCCCCCGGGGAGCTGTTTTTT. The rearrangement joins TRBV30 to TRBJ2-2; 10 nucleotides line up with TRBD1. V was pared by 5 bases and J by 6 bases, with 3 bases of the junction left unmatched. This CDR3 spans 13 amino acids. Germline loops: CDR1 GTSNPN, CDR2 SVGIG (reference sequence).

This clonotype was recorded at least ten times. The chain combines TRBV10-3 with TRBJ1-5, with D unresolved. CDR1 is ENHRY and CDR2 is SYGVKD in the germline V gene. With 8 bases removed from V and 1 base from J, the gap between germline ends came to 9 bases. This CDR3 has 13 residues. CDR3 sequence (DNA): TGTGCCATCGGAAAGGACAGCAATCAGCCCCAGCATTTT. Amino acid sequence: CAIGKDSNQPQHF.

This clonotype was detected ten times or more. CDR3 coding DNA: TGTGCCAGCAGTTACAGGGTCCAGACCCAGTACTTC. Translated: CASSYRVQTQYF. The chain employs TRBV12-3 or TRBV12-4 and TRBJ2-5; maybe TRBD1 (6 bases). The CDR3 is made up of 12 amino acids. The V end was cut by 4 bases, the J end by 6 bases, with 9 bases between.

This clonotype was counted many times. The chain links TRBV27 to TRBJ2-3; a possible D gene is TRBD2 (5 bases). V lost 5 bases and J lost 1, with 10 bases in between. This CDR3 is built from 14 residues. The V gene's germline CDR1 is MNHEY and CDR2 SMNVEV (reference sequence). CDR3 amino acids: CASSQLAGTDTQYF. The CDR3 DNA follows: TGTGCCAGCAGTCAGCTAGCAGGCACAGATACGCAGTATTTT.

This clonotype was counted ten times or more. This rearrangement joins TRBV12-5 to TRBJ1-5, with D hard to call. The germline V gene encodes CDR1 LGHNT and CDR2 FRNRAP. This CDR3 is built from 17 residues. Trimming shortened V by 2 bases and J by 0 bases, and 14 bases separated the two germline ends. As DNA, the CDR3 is TGTGCTAGTGGTTTGAGTTCTATGGGCCTTAGCAATCAGCCCCAGCATTTT. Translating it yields CASGLSSMGLSNQPQHF.

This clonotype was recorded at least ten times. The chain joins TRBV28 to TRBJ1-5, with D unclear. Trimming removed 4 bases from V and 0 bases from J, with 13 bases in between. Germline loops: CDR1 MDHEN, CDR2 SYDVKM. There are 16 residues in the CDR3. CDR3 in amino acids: CASSYADGDSNQPQHF. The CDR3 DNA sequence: TGTGCCAGCAGTTACGCGGACGGGGATAGCAATCAGCCCCAGCATTTT.

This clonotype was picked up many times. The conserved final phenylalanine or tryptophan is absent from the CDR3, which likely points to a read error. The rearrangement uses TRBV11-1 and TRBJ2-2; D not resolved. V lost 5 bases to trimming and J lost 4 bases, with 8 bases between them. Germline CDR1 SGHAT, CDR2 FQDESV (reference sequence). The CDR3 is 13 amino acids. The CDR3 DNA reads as TGTGCCAGCAGCGTCGGGTTCACCGGGGAGCTGTTTCTT. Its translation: CASSVGFTGELFL.

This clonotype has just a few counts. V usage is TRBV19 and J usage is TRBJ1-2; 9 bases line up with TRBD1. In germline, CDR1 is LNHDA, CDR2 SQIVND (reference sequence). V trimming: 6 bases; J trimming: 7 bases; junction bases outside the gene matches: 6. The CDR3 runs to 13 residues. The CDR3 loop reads CASRFGTGIGYTF. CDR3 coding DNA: TGTGCCAGTAGATTTGGGACAGGGATTGGCTACACCTTC.

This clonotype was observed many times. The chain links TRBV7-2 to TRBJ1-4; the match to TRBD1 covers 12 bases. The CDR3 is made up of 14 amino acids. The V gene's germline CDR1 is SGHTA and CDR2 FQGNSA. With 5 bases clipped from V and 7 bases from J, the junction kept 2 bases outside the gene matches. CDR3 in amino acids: CASSRDRGLEKLFF. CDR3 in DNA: TGTGCCAGCAGCCGGGACAGGGGGCTTGAAAAACTGTTTTTT.

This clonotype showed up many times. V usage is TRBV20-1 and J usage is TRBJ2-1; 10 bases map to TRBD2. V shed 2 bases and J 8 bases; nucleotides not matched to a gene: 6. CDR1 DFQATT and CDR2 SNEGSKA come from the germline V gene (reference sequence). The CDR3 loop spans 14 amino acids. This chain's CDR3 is CSARPLAGVYEQFF. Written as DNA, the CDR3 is TGCAGTGCTAGACCCCTAGCGGGAGTCTATGAGCAGTTCTTC.

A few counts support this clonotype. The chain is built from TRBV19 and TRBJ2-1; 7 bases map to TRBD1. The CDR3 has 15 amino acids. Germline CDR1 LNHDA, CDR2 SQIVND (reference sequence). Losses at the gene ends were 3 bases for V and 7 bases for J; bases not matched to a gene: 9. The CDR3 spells CASSIGVGGFNEQFF. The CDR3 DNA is TGTGCCAGTAGTATCGGTGTAGGGGGCTTTAATGAGCAGTTCTTC. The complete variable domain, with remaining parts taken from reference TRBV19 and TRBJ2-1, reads DGGITQSPKYLFRKEGQNVTLSCEQNLNHDAMYWYRQDPGQGLRLIYYSQIVNDFQKGDIAEGYSVSREKKESFPLTVTSAQKNPTAFYLCASSIGVGGFNEQFFGPGTRLTVL.

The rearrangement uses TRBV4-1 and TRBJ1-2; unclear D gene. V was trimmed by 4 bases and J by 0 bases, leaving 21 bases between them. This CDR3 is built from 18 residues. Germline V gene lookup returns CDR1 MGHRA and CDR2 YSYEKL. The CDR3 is CASSLLPIGRLANYGYTF. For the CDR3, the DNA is TGCGCCAGCAGCCTCCTTCCCATAGGGCGTTTAGCTAACTATGGCTACACCTTC.

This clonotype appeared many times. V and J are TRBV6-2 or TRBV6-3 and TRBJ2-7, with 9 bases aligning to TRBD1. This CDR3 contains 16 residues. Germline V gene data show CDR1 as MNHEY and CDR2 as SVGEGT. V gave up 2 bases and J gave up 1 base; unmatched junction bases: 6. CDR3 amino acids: CASSYPIGTGSYEQYF. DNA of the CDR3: TGTGCCAGCAGTTACCCCATTGGGACAGGGTCCTACGAGCAGTACTTC.

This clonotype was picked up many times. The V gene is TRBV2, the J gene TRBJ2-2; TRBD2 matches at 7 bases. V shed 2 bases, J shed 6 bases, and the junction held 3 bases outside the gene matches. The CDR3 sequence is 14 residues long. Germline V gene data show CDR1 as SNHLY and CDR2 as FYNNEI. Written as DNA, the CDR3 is TGTGCCAGCAGTGAATGGGGGGGGGCCGGGGAGCTGTTTTTT. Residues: CASSEWGGAGELFF.

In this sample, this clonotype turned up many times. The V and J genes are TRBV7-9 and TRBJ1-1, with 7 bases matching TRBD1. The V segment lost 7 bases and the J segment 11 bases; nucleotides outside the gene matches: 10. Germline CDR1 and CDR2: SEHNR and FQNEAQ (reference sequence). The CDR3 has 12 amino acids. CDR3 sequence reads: CASIIRQGQAFF. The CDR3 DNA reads TGTGCCAGCATAATCCGCCAGGGACAGGCTTTCTTT.

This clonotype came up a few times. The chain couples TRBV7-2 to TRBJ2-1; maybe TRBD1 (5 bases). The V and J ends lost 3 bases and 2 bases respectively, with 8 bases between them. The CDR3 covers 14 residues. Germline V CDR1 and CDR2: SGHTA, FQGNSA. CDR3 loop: CASSLDTTYNEQFF. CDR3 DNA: TGTGCCAGCAGCTTGGACACTACCTACAATGAGCAGTTCTTC.

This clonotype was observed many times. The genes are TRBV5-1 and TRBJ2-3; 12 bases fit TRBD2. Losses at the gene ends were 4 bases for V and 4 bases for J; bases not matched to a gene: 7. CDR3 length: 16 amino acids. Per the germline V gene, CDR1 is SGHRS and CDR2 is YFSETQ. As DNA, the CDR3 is TGCGCCAGCAGCCCGGGACTAGCGGGTGGCGCAGATACGCAGTATTTT. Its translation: CASSPGLAGGADTQYF.

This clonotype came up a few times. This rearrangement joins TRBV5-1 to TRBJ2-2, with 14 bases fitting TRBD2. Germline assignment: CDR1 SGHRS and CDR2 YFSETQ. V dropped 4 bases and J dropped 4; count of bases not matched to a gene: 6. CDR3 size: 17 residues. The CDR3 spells CASSLRLAGGSTGELFF. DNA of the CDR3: TGCGCCAGCAGCCTCCGACTAGCGGGAGGGAGCACCGGGGAGCTGTTTTTT.

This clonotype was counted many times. Written as DNA, the CDR3 is TGTGCCAGCAGCCAAGGATATAGCGGGACCTGGGAGCAGTACTTC. Residues: CASSQGYSGTWEQYF. The V call is TRBV3-1, the J call TRBJ2-7, with 8 bases fitting TRBD2. The CDR3 sequence is 15 residues long. V was clipped by 1 base and J by 7 bases; unmatched bases: 9. Germline-derived CDR1 and CDR2 are LGHDT and YNNKEL (reference sequence).

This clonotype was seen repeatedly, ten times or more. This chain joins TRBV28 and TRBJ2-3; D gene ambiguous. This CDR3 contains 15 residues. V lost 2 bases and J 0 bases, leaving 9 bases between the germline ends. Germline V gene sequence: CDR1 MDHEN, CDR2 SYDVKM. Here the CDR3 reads CASSLGAASTDTQYF. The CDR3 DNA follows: TGTGCCAGCAGTTTAGGAGCAGCTAGCACAGATACGCAGTATTTT.

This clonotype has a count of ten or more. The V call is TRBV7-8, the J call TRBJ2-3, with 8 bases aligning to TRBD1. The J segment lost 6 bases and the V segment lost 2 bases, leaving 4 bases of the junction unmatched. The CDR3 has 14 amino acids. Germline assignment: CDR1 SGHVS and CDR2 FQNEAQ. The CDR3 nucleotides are TGTGCCAGCAGCTTAAGTAGGGACAGGGATACGCAGTATTTT. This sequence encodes CASSLSRDRDTQYF.

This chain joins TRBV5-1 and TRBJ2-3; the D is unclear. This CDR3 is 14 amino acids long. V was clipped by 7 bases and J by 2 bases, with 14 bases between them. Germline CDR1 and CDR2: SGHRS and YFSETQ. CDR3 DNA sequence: TGCGCCAGCGGCCAAGACATAGACACAGATACGCAGTATTTT. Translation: CASGQDIDTDTQYF.

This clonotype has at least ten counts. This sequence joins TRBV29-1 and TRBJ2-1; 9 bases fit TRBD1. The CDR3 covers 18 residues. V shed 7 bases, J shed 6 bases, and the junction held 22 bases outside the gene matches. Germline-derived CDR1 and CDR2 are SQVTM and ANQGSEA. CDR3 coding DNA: TGCAGCGCCACCCCCGTGACAGGGGGGTCCGTAAGGGGCAATGAGCAGTTCTTC. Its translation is CSATPVTGGSVRGNEQFF.

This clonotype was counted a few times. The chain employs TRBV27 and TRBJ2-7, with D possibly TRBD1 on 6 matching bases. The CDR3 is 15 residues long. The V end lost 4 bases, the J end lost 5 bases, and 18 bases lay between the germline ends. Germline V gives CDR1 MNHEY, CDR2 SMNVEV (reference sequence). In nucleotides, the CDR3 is TGTGCCAGCAGTTGGGTTACAGGGAGTGGCCACGAGCAGTACTTC. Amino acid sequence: CASSWVTGSGHEQYF.